Each of the 8 T cell receptor beta chains below was sequenced from the same sample in a study of blood T cell repertoires in COVID-19. Clones were read by immunoSEQ multiplex PCR, and TCRdb kept only the in-frame ones, dropping some. The sample lists 200,000 to 250,000 clones, 81% occurring once. The material sequenced was PBMCs or T cells enriched from blood (not recorded which). These receptors originate from a woman between 50 and 59 years old with acute COVID-19.

The count of this clone is one. The V and J genes are TRBV7-2 and TRBJ2-2; a weak D match, TRBD2 (5 bases). V lost 0 bases and J 1 base, leaving 6 bases between the germline ends. CDR3 length: 15 residues. Germline CDR1 is SGHTA and CDR2 is FQGNSA. The CDR3 DNA sequence: TGTGCCAGCAGCTTAGCGGGGAGGAACACCGGGGAGCTGTTTTTT. Translating it yields CASSLAGRNTGELFF.

The CDR3, as DNA: TGCAGCGTTGCTGCAACTAATGAAAAACTGTTTTTT. Translating gives CSVAATNEKLFF. The chain has TRBV29-1 and TRBJ1-4, with D uncertain. This CDR3 has 12 amino acids. V lost 4 bases and J 0 bases, leaving 3 bases between the germline ends. Germline CDR1 and CDR2: SQVTM and ANQGSEA.

The chain carries TRBV6-5 and TRBJ1-2, with 9 bases matching TRBD1. The V gene's germline CDR1 is MNHEY and CDR2 SVGAGI. J gave up 0 bases and V 9 bases, and 8 bases lay outside the gene matches. The CDR3 totals 15 residues. The DNA of the CDR3 is TGTGCCAGTAGGACAGGGGCTTTAGCTAACTATGGCTACACCTTC. Translating gives CASRTGALANYGYTF.

V gene TRBV3-1 (or the pseudogene TRBV3-2) combines with J gene TRBJ1-2; 9 nucleotides align to TRBD1. The V gene's germline CDR1 is LGHDT and CDR2 YNNKEL (reference sequence). Unmatched junction bases numbered 9, after V lost 4 bases and J lost 6 bases. CDR3 length: 15 residues. CDR3 sequence (DNA): TGTGCCAGCAGCCGGATGGACAGGGGACGGAATGGCTACACCTTC. Amino acids: CASSRMDRGRNGYTF.

The rearrangement uses TRBV9 and TRBJ2-3; no clear D gene. The CDR3 loop spans 15 amino acids. In germline, CDR1 is SGDLS, CDR2 YYNGEE. The V and J ends lost 2 bases and 0 bases respectively, with 10 bases between them. The CDR3 DNA reads as TGTGCCAGCAGCGTTTCTCCTACTAGCACAGATACGCAGTATTTT. As protein: CASSVSPTSTDTQYF.

V is TRBV6-6 and J is TRBJ1-1; the D gene is possibly TRBD1 (5 bases). In germline, CDR1 is MNHNY, CDR2 SVGAGI (reference sequence). V lost 3 bases, J lost 4 bases, and 15 bases lay in between. The CDR3 has 15 amino acids. DNA for the CDR3: TGTGCCAGCAGTTATTCGAAAGGGGTGAGCACTGAAGCTTTCTTT. This encodes CASSYSKGVSTEAFF.

V usage is TRBV4-3 and J usage is TRBJ1-2; TRBD1 matches at 7 bases. Germline CDR1 and CDR2: LGHNA and YSLEER. The junction had 12 bases not matched to a gene; V was cut back by 3 bases and J by 8 bases. CDR3 length equals 15 residues. This CDR3 is CASSQSATTGVGYTF. CDR3 DNA sequence: TGCGCCAGCAGCCAGAGTGCGACAACAGGGGTGGGCTACACCTTC.

V usage is TRBV6-5 and J usage is TRBJ2-5; a weak D match, TRBD2 (7 bases). The V gene lost 8 bases and the J gene lost 2 bases, with 15 bases spanning the gap. There are 14 residues in the CDR3. Looked up from germline, CDR1 is MNHEY and CDR2 is SVGAGI. CDR3 nucleotides: TGTGCCAGCCGGGGGCTAGCGGCGCAAGAGACCCAGTACTTC. This encodes CASRGLAAQETQYF.